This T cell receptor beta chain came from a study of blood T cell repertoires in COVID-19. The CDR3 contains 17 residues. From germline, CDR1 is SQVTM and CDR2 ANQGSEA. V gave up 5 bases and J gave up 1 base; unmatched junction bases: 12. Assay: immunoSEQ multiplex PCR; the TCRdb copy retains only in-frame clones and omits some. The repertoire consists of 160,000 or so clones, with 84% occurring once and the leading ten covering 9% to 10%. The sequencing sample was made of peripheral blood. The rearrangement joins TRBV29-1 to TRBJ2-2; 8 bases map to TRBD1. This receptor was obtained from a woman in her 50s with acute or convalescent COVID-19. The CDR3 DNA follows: TGCAGCGTTCTAAGTACAGGGGGAGTGTTGAACACCGGGGAGCTGTTTTTT. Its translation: CSVLSTGGVLNTGELFF.